The clone carrying this T cell receptor (beta chain) was counted at least ten times. Its antigen is unknown. The sample comes from a study of identical twins. Study results and limitations: Less excess twin sharing appeared in beta out-of-frame sequences. Insertions were reduced in abundant cord blood beta clonotypes but not in memory repertoires. Those out-of-frame alpha sequences shared by twins showed an excess of low generation probability.

Germline V lookup: CDR1 MGHDK, CDR2 SYGVNS. V lost 5 bases, J lost 4 bases, and 18 bases lay in between. The CDR3 loop spans 15 amino acids. Carrying unique molecular identifiers, the cDNA also gained a universal primer site through template switching. A single record per CDR3 protein comes from TCRdb applying MiXCR to the 5' RACE reads. The sample records roughly 570,000 distinct CDR3 sequences, 9.6% being singletons. These sequences were also reported in another study, on yellow fever vaccine responses in identical twins.

Sequencing input: PBMCs. The receptor comes from a woman in her late teens or twenties in good health. The rearrangement joins TRBV25-1 to TRBJ2-7, with D possibly TRBD2 on 6 matching bases. The CDR3 DNA reads as TGTGCCAGCAGTCCTCTTGGGAGGCCAGCTTACGAGCAGTACTTC. It translates to CASSPLGRPAYEQYF.